These 2 T cell receptor beta chains were sequenced from one sample in a study of cytomegalovirus exposure and HLA in healthy donors. It was with 60 Vbeta and 13 Jbeta primers that the PCR ran. The assay was immunoSEQ multiplex PCR, and TCRdb's table has in-frame clones only and misses some. The top ten clones hold approximately 2% of a sample with roughly 150,000 clones, over 60% of them seen once. What was sequenced was PBMCs. The receptors originated from a man under 40 in good health and CMV-seronegative.

This sequence joins TRBV5-1 and TRBJ2-2; TRBD1 is a possible D gene (5 bases). Germline CDR1 reads SGHRS; CDR2 reads YFSETQ. Deletions cut 4 bases from V and 0 bases from J, with 10 bases between. There are 15 residues in the CDR3. The CDR3 region has the DNA TGCGCCAGCAGCCCCGGACACTCGAACACCGGGGAGCTGTTTTTT. The encoded protein is CASSPGHSNTGELFF.

The gene calls are TRBV10-3 and TRBJ2-7, with D tentatively TRBD2 (6 bases). Trimming left V 8 bases short and J 4 bases short, with 12 bases between. The CDR3 is 12 residues long. The germline CDR1 and CDR2 sequences are ENHRY and SYGVKD. CDR3 protein: CAIAEGRYEQYF. The CDR3 DNA reads TGTGCCATCGCGGAAGGGAGGTACGAGCAGTACTTC.